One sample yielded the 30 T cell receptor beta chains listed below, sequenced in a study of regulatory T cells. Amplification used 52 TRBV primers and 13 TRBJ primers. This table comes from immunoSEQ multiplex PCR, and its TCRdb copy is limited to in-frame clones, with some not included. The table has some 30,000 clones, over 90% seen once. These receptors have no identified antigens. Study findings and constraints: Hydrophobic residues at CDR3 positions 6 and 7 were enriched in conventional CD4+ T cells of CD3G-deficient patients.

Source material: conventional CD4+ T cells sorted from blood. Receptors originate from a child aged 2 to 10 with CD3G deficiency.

The CDR3 coding sequence is TGTGCCAGCAGTGAAGCGGGACGGGGGGCGGGTGAAGCTTTCTTT. Amino acid sequence: CASSEAGRGAGEAFF. The chain joins TRBV6-1 to TRBJ1-1; tentatively, D is TRBD1 (6 bases). The V gene's germline CDR1 is MNHNS and CDR2 SASEGT. Trimming pared 0 bases from V and 7 bases from J, leaving 15 bases between. The CDR3 runs to 15 residues.

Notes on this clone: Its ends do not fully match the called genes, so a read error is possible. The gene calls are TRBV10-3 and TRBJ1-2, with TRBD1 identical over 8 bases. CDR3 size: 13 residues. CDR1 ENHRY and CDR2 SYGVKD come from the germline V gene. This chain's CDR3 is CAISGQVNFGYTF. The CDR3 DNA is TGTGCCATATCGGGACAGGTTAACTTTGGCTACACCTTC.

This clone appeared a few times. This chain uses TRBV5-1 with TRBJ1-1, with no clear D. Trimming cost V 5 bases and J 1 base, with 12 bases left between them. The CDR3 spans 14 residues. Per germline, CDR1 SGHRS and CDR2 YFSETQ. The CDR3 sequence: CASRPSGRNTEAFF. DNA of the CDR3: TGCGCCAGCAGACCTTCCGGGCGGAACACTGAAGCTTTCTTT.

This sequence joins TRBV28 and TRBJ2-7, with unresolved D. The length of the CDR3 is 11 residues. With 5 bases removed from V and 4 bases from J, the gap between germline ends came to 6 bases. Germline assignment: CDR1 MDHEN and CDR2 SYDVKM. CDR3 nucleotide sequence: TGTGCCAGCAGTCGCCAGTACGAGCAGTACTTC. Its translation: CASSRQYEQYF. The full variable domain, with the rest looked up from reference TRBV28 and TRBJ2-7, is DVKVTQSSRYLVKRTGEKVFLECVQDMDHENMFWYRQDPGLGLRLIYFSYDVKMKEKGDIPEGYSVSREKKERFSLILESASTNQTSMYLCASSRQYEQYFGPGTRLTVT.

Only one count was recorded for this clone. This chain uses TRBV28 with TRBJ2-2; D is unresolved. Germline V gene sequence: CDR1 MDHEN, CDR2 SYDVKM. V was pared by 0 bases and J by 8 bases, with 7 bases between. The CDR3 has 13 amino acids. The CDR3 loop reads CASSLWPSGELFF. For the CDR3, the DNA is TGTGCCAGCAGTTTATGGCCCTCGGGGGAGCTGTTTTTT.

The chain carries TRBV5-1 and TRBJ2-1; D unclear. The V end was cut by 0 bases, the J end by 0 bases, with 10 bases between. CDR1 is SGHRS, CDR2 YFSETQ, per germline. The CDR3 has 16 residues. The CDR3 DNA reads TGCGCCAGCAGCTTGGCCTGGGGAAGCTCCTACAATGAGCAGTTCTTC. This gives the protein CASSLAWGSSYNEQFF.

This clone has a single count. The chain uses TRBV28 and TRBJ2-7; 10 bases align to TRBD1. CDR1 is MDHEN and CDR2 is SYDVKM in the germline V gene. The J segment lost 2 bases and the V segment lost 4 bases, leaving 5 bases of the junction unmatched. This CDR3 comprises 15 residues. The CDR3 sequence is CASSSPGQGTYEQYF. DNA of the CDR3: TGTGCCAGCAGTTCCCCGGGACAGGGGACCTACGAGCAGTACTTC. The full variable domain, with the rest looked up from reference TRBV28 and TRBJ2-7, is DVKVTQSSRYLVKRTGEKVFLECVQDMDHENMFWYRQDPGLGLRLIYFSYDVKMKEKGDIPEGYSVSREKKERFSLILESASTNQTSMYLCASSSPGQGTYEQYFGPGTRLTVT.

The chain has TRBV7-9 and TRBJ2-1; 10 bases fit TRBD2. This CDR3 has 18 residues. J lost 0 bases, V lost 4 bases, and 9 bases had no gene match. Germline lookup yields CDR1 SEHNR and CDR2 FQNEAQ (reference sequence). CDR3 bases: TGTGCCAGCAGCTCGGCACTAGCGGGACCTAGCTCCTACAATGAGCAGTTCTTC. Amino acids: CASSSALAGPSSYNEQFF.

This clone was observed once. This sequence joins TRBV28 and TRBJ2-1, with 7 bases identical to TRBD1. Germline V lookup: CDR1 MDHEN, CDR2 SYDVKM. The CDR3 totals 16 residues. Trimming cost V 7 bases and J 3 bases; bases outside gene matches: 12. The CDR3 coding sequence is TGTGCCAGCACCACGACAGGGTACGGGATCTACAATGAGCAGTTCTTC. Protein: CASTTTGYGIYNEQFF. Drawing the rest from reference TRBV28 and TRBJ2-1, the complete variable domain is DVKVTQSSRYLVKRTGEKVFLECVQDMDHENMFWYRQDPGLGLRLIYFSYDVKMKEKGDIPEGYSVSREKKERFSLILESASTNQTSMYLCASTTTGYGIYNEQFFGPGTRLTVL.

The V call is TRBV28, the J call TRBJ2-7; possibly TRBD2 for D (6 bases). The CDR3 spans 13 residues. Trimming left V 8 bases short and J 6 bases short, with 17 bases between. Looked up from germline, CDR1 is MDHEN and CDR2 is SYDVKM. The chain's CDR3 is CASSASGGSEQYF. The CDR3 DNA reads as TGTGCCAGCTCTGCATCCGGAGGGAGCGAGCAGTACTTC.

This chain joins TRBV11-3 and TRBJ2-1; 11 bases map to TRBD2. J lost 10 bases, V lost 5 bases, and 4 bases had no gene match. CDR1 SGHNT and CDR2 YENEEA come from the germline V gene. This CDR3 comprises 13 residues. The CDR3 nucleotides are TGTGCCAGCAGCCTGGGGACTAGCGGAGAGCAGTTCTTC. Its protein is CASSLGTSGEQFF.

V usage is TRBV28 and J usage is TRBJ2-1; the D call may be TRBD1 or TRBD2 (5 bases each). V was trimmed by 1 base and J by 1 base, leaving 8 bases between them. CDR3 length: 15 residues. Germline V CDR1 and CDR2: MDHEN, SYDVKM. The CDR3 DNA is TGTGCCAGCAGTTTATTTGGGGGTTCCTACAATGAGCAGTTCTTC. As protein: CASSLFGGSYNEQFF.

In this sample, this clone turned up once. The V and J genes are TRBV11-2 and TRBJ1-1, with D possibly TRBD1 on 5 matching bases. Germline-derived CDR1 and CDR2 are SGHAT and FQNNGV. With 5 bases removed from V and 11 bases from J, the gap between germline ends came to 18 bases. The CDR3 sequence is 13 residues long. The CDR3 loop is CASSPTGGMGAFF. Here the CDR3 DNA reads TGTGCCAGCAGCCCCACTGGGGGGATGGGGGCTTTCTTT. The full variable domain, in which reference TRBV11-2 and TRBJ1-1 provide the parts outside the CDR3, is EAGVAQSPRYKIIEKRQSVAFWCNPISGHATLYWYQQILGQGPKLLIQFQNNGVVDDSQLPKDRFSAERLKGVDSTLKIQPAKLEDSAVYLCASSPTGGMGAFFGQGTRLTVV.

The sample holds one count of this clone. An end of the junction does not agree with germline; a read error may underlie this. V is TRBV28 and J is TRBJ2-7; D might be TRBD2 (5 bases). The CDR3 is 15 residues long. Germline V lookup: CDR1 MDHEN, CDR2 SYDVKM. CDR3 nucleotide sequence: TGCCTACTCCCCGGGGAAGGCTCCGAGTCCTACGAGCAGTACTTC. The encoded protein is CLLPGEGSESYEQYF.

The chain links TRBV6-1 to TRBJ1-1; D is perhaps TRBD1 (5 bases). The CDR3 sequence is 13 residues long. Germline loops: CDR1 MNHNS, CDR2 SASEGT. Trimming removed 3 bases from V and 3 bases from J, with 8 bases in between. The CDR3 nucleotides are TGTGCCAGCAGTGACCTGACAGACACTGAAGCTTTCTTT. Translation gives CASSDLTDTEAFF.

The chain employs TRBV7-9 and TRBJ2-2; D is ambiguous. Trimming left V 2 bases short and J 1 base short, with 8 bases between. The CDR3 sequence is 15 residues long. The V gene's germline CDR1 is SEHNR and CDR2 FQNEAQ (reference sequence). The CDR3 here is CASSLWAGNTGELFF. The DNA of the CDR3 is TGTGCCAGCAGCTTATGGGCAGGGAACACCGGGGAGCTGTTTTTT.

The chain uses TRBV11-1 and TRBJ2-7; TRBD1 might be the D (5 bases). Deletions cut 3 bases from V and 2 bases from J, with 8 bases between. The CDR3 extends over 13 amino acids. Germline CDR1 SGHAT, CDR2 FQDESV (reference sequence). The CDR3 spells CASSFDRTYEQYF. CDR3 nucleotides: TGTGCCAGCAGCTTCGACAGAACCTACGAGCAGTACTTC. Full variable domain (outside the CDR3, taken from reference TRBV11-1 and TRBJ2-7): EAEVAQSPRYKITEKSQAVAFWCDPISGHATLYWYRQILGQGPELLVQFQDESVVDDSQLPKDRFSAERLKGVDSTLKIQPAELGDSAMYLCASSFDRTYEQYFGPGTRLTVT.

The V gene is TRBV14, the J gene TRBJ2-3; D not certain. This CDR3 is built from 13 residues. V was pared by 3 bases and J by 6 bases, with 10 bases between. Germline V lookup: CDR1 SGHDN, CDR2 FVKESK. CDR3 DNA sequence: TGTGCCAGCAGCCACAGGCTTCGGGATACGCAGTATTTT. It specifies CASSHRLRDTQYF.

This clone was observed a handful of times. CDR3 sequence (DNA): TGCGCCAGCAGCTTCTCTACCTCTGGGGCCAACGTCCTGACTTTC. Translating it yields CASSFSTSGANVLTF. The rearrangement uses TRBV5-1 and TRBJ2-6, with D unresolved. The CDR3 consists of 15 residues. The germline V gene has CDR1 SGHRS and CDR2 YFSETQ. Trimming cost V 2 bases and J 0 bases, with 6 bases left between them. The whole variable domain, remainder taken from reference TRBV5-1 and TRBJ2-6, is KAGVTQTPRYLIKTRGQQVTLSCSPISGHRSVSWYQQTPGQGLQFLFEYFSETQRNKGNFPGRFSGRQFSNSRSEMNVSTLELGDSALYLCASSFSTSGANVLTFGAGSRLTVL.

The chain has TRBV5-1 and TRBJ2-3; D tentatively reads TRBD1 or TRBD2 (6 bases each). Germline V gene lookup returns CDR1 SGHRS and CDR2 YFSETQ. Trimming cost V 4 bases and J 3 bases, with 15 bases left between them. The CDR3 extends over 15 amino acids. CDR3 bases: TGCGCCAGCAGCCTCGGGGGCCATGGAACAGATACGCAGTATTTT. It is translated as CASSLGGHGTDTQYF. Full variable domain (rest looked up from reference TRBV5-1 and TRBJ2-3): KAGVTQTPRYLIKTRGQQVTLSCSPISGHRSVSWYQQTPGQGLQFLFEYFSETQRNKGNFPGRFSGRQFSNSRSEMNVSTLELGDSALYLCASSLGGHGTDTQYFGPGTRLTVL.

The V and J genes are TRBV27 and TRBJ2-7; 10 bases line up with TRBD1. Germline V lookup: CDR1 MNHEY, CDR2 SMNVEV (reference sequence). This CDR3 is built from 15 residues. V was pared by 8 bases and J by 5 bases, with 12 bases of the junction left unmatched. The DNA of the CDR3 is TGTGCCAGCCGAGTCCCGGGACAGGGGTCCCACGAGCAGTACTTC. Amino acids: CASRVPGQGSHEQYF.

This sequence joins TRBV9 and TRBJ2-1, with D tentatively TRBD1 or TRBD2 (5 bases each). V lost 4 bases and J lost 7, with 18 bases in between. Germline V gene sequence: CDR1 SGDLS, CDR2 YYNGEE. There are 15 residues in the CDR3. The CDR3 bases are TGTGCCAGCAGCACCCTCCCCCTAGCAGGGAATGAGCAGTTCTTC. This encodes CASSTLPLAGNEQFF. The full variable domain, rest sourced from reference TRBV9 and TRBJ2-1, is DSGVTQTPKHLITATGQRVTLRCSPRSGDLSVYWYQQSLDQGLQFLIQYYNGEERAKGNILERFSAQQFPDLHSELNLSSLELGDSALYFCASSTLPLAGNEQFFGPGTRLTVL.

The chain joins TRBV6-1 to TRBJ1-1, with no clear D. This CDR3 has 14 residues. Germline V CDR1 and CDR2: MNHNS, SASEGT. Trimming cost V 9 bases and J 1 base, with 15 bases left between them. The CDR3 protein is CASSTITWNTEAFF. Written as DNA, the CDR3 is TGTGCCAGTAGCACTATTACATGGAACACTGAAGCTTTCTTT.

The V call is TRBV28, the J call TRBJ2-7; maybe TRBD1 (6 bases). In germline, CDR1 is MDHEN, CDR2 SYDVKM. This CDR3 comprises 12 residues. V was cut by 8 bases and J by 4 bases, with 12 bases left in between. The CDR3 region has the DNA TGTGCCAGCTGTACAGGGACGTACGAGCAGTACTTC. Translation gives CASCTGTYEQYF.

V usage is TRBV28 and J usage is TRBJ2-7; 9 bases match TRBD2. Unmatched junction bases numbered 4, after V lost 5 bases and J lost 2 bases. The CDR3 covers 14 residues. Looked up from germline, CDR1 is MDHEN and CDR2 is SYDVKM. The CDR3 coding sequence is TGTGCCAGCAGTGCCAGCGGGGGGACCTACGAGCAGTACTTC. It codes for CASSASGGTYEQYF. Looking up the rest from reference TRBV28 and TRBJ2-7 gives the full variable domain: DVKVTQSSRYLVKRTGEKVFLECVQDMDHENMFWYRQDPGLGLRLIYFSYDVKMKEKGDIPEGYSVSREKKERFSLILESASTNQTSMYLCASSASGGTYEQYFGPGTRLTVT.

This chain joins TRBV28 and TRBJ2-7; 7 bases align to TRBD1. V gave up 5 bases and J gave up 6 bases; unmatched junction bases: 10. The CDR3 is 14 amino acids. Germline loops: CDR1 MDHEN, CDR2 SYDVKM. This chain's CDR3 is CASSVTGKVGEQYF. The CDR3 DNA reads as TGTGCCAGCAGTGTGACAGGGAAGGTAGGCGAGCAGTACTTC. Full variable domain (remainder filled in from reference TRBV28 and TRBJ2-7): DVKVTQSSRYLVKRTGEKVFLECVQDMDHENMFWYRQDPGLGLRLIYFSYDVKMKEKGDIPEGYSVSREKKERFSLILESASTNQTSMYLCASSVTGKVGEQYFGPGTRLTVT.

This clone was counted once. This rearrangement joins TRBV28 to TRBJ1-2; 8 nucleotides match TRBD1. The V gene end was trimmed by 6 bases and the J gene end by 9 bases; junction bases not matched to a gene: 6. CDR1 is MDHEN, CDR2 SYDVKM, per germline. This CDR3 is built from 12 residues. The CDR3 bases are TGTGCCAGCAGCTGGCACAGGGGGAGCTACACCTTC. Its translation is CASSWHRGSYTF.

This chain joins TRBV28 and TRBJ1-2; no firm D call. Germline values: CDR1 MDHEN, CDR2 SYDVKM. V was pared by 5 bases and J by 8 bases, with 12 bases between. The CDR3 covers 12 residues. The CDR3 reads CASSPTADGYTF. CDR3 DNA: TGTGCCAGCAGTCCGACTGCGGACGGCTACACCTTC.

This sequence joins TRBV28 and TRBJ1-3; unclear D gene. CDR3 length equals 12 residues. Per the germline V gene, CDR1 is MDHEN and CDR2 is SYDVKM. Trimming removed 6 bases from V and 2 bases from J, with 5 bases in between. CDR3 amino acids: CASRSPGNTIYF. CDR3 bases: TGTGCCAGCAGGAGTCCTGGAAACACCATATATTTT.

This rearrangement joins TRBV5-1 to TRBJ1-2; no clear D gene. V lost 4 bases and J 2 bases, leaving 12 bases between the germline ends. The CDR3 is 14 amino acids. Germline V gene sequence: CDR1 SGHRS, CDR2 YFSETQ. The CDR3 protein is CASSAGGRNYGYTF. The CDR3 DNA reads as TGCGCCAGCAGCGCCGGAGGCAGGAACTATGGCTACACCTTC.